This T cell receptor (beta chain) was obtained from a study of cytomegalovirus exposure and HLA in healthy donors. Study-wide background: Earlier work reported 100 million or so unique TCR beta sequences from some 170 million T cells. Roughly 80 million unique TCRs from HLA-typed donors made up an early data release.

Germline V lookup: CDR1 MNHEY, CDR2 SVGAGI. The CDR3 is made up of 11 amino acids. The V end lost 8 bases, the J end lost 5 bases, and 9 bases lay between the germline ends. General study findings and limits: As a later analysis showed, a missense DCLRE1C variant was linked to trimming of TCR beta V- and J-genes. The number of N-insertions in an Asian-associated ancestry cluster was reportedly below the approximately 600-donor mean in a later analysis.

Concerning this clone itself: What it binds is not known.

PCR was performed using 60 Vbeta and 13 Jbeta primers. Assay used: immunoSEQ multiplex PCR; TCRdb lists only in-frame clones, some missing. The sample has 110,000 or so clones, 65% to 85% seen once. Sequenced material: PBMCs. This clonotype originated in a man in his fifties or sixties in good health and CMV-seropositive. The chain employs TRBV6-5 and TRBJ1-1, with a possible D match to TRBD1 (6 bases). The CDR3 coding sequence is TGTGCCAGCGGGAGGGGGACTGAAGCTTTCTTT. It is translated as CASGRGTEAFF.